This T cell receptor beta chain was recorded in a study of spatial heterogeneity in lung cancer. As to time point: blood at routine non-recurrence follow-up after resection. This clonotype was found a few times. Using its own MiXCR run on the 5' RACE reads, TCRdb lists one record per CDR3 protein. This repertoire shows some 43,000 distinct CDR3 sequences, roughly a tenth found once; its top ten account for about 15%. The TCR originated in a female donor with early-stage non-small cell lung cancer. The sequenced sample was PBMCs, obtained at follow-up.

The CDR3 nucleotides read TGTGCCAGCAGTTTAGAAAGCGAGCAGTACTTC. Protein sequence: CASSLESEQYF. The rearrangement links TRBV28 to TRBJ2-7, with D hard to call. Trimming shortened V by 2 bases and J by 6 bases, and 5 bases separated the two germline ends. The CDR3 is 11 residues long. The germline V gene encodes CDR1 MDHEN and CDR2 SYDVKM.